This T cell receptor beta chain was found in a study of T cells in Graves' hyperthyroidism and ophthalmopathy. This clonotype was recorded at least ten times. Its antigen is currently unknown. Per the germline V gene, CDR1 is DFQATT and CDR2 is SNEGSKA (reference sequence). The CDR3 spans 14 residues. Trimming cost V 6 bases and J 4 bases; bases outside gene matches: 9. Exclusions: uncontrolled infection, other autoimmune disease, pregnancy, lactation. Orbital computed tomography and thyroid ultrasound, together with serum TRAb and thyroxine and clinical symptoms, were used for diagnoses. TCR beta CDR3 region amplification was performed from RNA transcripts. First-round RT-PCR with HTBI primers amplified the TCR CDR3 region. TCRdb re-called the multiplex PCR reads through MiXCR, storing one row per CDR3 protein. The table records a few hundred thousand distinct CDR3 sequences, approximately 48% of them present only once.

Notes on the study in general: The majority of expanded thyroid clonotypes above 0.001 also appeared in blood.

The TCR was taken from an adult woman with Graves' disease, either hyperthyroidism or ophthalmopathy (not recorded which). The sequenced sample consisted of peripheral blood or thyroid tissue (not recorded which). The chain uses TRBV20-1 and TRBJ2-3; 8 bases fit TRBD2. Written as DNA, the CDR3 is TGCAGTGCCACCAGCGGGAGTGGTTCAGATACGCAGTATTTT. It codes for CSATSGSGSDTQYF.